The 28 T cell receptor beta chains given below trace back to one sample, sequenced in a study of blood T cells in healthy people across ages. A J-beta primer mix and a sample-barcoded 5' primer were used in a second PCR of about 7 to 12 cycles. MiXCR, run by TCRdb on the 5' RACE reads, gives a single entry per CDR3 protein. The sample has roughly 800,000 distinct CDR3 sequences; less than 70% are singletons. The sequenced sample consisted of blood. The origin of the receptors is an elderly man in good health.

The V call is TRBV2, the J call TRBJ2-5, with D unclear. Trimming stripped 1 base from V and 7 bases from J, with 13 bases between. The CDR3 loop spans 14 amino acids. Germline CDR1 is SNHLY and CDR2 is FYNNEI. CDR3 coding DNA: TGTGCCAGCAGTGAAGGGGGTCGTTCCGTGACCCAGTACTTC. The encoded protein is CASSEGGRSVTQYF. The variable domain in full, with the rest retrieved from reference TRBV2 and TRBJ2-5, is EPEVTQTPSHQVTQMGQEVILRCVPISNHLYFYWYRQILGQKVEFLVSFYNNEISEKSEIFDDQFSVERPDGSNFTLKIRSTKLEDSAMYFCASSEGGRSVTQYFGPGTRLLVL.

The CDR3 loop reads CASSLGQTGVTEAFF. DNA for the CDR3: TGTGCCAGCAGCTTGGGGCAGACAGGGGTCACTGAAGCTTTCTTT. V is TRBV7-2 and J is TRBJ1-1; 8 bases align to TRBD1. This CDR3 has 15 amino acids. Trimming at V came to 3 bases and at J to 4 bases, leaving 7 bases not matched to a gene. CDR1 is SGHTA, CDR2 FQGNSA, per germline.

With respect to this clonotype: Its ends do not fully match the called genes, so a read error is possible. The V call is TRBV15, the J call TRBJ2-4; D possibly matches TRBD1 or TRBD2 (5 bases each). The CDR3 runs 15 residues. The germline gives CDR1 LNHNV, CDR2 YYDKDF (reference sequence). CDR3 DNA: TGCGCCACTACCCACCCGGGACGGGCCCAAAACATTCAGTACTTC. The encoded protein is CATTHPGRAQNIQYF.

On this clonotype itself: Germline is not matched at one junction end, which may reflect a read error. V and J are TRBV18 and TRBJ2-5, with 7 bases lining up with TRBD2. This CDR3 spans 12 amino acids. Germline CDR1 KGHSH, CDR2 LQKENI. CDR3 sequence reads: CAGSPARGEQYF. CDR3 bases: TGTGCCGGCTCACCTGCCCGGGGGGAGCAGTACTTC.

The chain links TRBV19 to TRBJ2-5, with 11 bases aligning to TRBD2. CDR3 length equals 15 residues. CDR1 and CDR2 from the germline V gene are LNHDA and SQIVND (reference sequence). The trim removed 6 bases at V and 11 bases at J, leaving 14 bases unmatched. CDR3 sequence: CASSPLAGDFSEQYF. DNA for the CDR3: TGTGCCAGTAGCCCACTAGCGGGGGATTTCTCTGAGCAGTACTTC.

The chain links TRBV29-1 to TRBJ1-2; 12 bases match TRBD1. The CDR3 is 18 residues long. Germline CDR1 reads SQVTM; CDR2 reads ANQGSEA. Trimming removed 1 base from V and 4 bases from J; junction bases left unmatched: 13. CDR3 sequence reads: CSVEALGQGALGSYGYTF. CDR3 bases: TGCAGCGTTGAAGCCTTGGGACAGGGGGCCCTGGGATCCTATGGCTACACCTTC.

This clonotype has a handful of counts. This chain connects TRBV10-3 to TRBJ2-1; the match to TRBD2 covers 7 bases. CDR1 is ENHRY, CDR2 SYGVKD, per germline. This CDR3 contains 14 residues. Losses at the gene ends were 6 bases for V and 3 bases for J; bases not matched to a gene: 5. CDR3 loop: CAISGLADYNEQFF. As DNA, the CDR3 is TGTGCCATCAGCGGGCTAGCGGACTACAATGAGCAGTTCTTC.

The chain links TRBV5-1 to TRBJ2-3; D is unclear. V lost 1 base, J lost 1 base, and 13 bases lay in between. CDR3 length equals 16 residues. CDR1 is SGHRS, CDR2 YFSETQ, per germline. In DNA, the CDR3 is TGCGCCAGCAGCTTGAGAGTAGGGCCACGCACAGATACGCAGTATTTT. Its protein product is CASSLRVGPRTDTQYF.

This chain joins TRBV20-1 and TRBJ2-5; 9 bases agree with TRBD2. This CDR3 has 17 residues. Germline V CDR1 and CDR2: DFQATT, SNEGSKA (reference sequence). V shed 0 bases and J 1 base; nucleotides not matched to a gene: 9. The CDR3 is CSARDPPLAGLQETQYF. Written as DNA, the CDR3 is TGCAGTGCTAGAGATCCCCCACTAGCGGGCCTCCAAGAGACCCAGTACTTC.

The chain uses TRBV20-1 and TRBJ1-2, with D unresolved. Trimming left V 3 bases short and J 0 bases short, with 17 bases between. The CDR3 spans 16 residues. CDR1 and CDR2 (germline): DFQATT, SNEGSKA (reference sequence). The CDR3 reads CSASGRSKGANYGYTF. The CDR3 coding sequence is TGCAGTGCTAGTGGGAGATCTAAGGGAGCTAACTATGGCTACACCTTC.

This chain links TRBV3-1 with TRBJ2-7; D assignment may be TRBD1 or TRBD2 (5 bases each). V was pared by 4 bases and J by 7 bases, with 17 bases between. This CDR3 comprises 14 residues. Germline CDR1 and CDR2: LGHDT and YNNKEL (reference sequence). The CDR3 region has the DNA TGTGCCAGCAGCCGGGACGCCACATTCGGTGAGCAGTACTTC. Translated, it gives CASSRDATFGEQYF.

This clonotype appeared once. The V gene is TRBV6-6, the J gene TRBJ2-1, with a possible D match to TRBD2 (6 bases). The CDR3 length is 14 residues. Germline CDR1 is MNHNY and CDR2 is SVGAGI (reference sequence). V lost 4 bases, J lost 3 bases, and 10 bases lay in between. The CDR3 reads CASSWGVVYNEQFF. In DNA, the CDR3 is TGTGCCAGCAGTTGGGGGGTAGTCTACAATGAGCAGTTCTTC.

This chain uses TRBV28 with TRBJ2-5; 12 bases line up with TRBD2. This CDR3 spans 17 amino acids. Germline-derived CDR1 and CDR2 are MDHEN and SYDVKM. V dropped 8 bases and J dropped 11; count of bases not matched to a gene: 21. The CDR3 here is CASLRSTGLAGMGEQYF. The CDR3 DNA is TGTGCCAGCCTTAGGTCCACCGGACTAGCGGGAATGGGGGAGCAGTACTTC.

The chain uses TRBV5-5 and TRBJ1-6; TRBD1 matches at 9 bases. Germline trimming cut 7 bases from V and 6 bases from J; bases unmatched to any gene: 20. In germline, CDR1 is SGHKS, CDR2 YYEKEE (reference sequence). The CDR3 covers 19 residues. CDR3 DNA sequence: TGTGCCAGCGCATTGCCGACAGGGGGTACGAAGACTATTAATTCACCCCTCCACTTT. This sequence encodes CASALPTGGTKTINSPLHF.

This sequence joins TRBV5-1 and TRBJ1-4; TRBD1 matches at 9 bases. Germline lookup yields CDR1 SGHRS and CDR2 YFSETQ. V trimming: 2 bases; J trimming: 1 base; junction bases outside the gene matches: 15. There are 20 residues in the CDR3. The CDR3 loop is CASSFSGARTGAKTNEKLFF. The CDR3 DNA reads TGCGCCAGCAGCTTTTCCGGGGCCCGGACAGGGGCAAAAACTAATGAAAAACTGTTTTTT.

This chain links TRBV7-2 with TRBJ2-5, with D possibly matching TRBD2 (6 bases). With 1 base removed from V and 2 bases from J, the gap between germline ends came to 11 bases. This CDR3 spans 15 amino acids. Germline V gene lookup returns CDR1 SGHTA and CDR2 FQGNSA. The CDR3 nucleotides are TGTGCCAGCAGCTTAGTGGCGGGGCTTCAAGAGACCCAGTACTTC. It yields the protein CASSLVAGLQETQYF.

The chain has TRBV27 and TRBJ2-7; 7 bases agree with TRBD1. J lost 2 bases, V lost 3 bases, and 10 bases had no gene match. Germline CDR1 reads MNHEY; CDR2 reads SMNVEV (reference sequence). CDR3 length equals 16 residues. The DNA of the CDR3 is TGTGCCAGCAGTTTCCTCCGGACAGGAATTCCCTACGAGCAGTACTTC. This gives the protein CASSFLRTGIPYEQYF.

A few counts support this clonotype. The rearrangement links TRBV7-9 to TRBJ1-2; D not resolved. The germline V and J ends were trimmed by 1 base and 3 bases, with 12 bases remaining between them. Germline CDR1 and CDR2: SEHNR and FQNEAQ (reference sequence). CDR3 size: 15 residues. The CDR3, as DNA: TGTGCCAGCAGCTTAGTGGGTGGAAACTACTATGGCTACACCTTC. Its protein product is CASSLVGGNYYGYTF.

This clonotype has only one observation. The J gene is TRBJ2-5, the V gene TRBV18; 7 positions agree with TRBD2. The J call could be wrong; TRBJ2-7 is a better fit for the DNA end. There are 16 residues in the CDR3. The V gene's germline CDR1 is KGHSH and CDR2 LQKENI. This chain's CDR3 is CASSPRLRGGNYEQYF. The CDR3 bases are TGTGCCAGCTCACCCCGGTTGCGGGGAGGGAACTACGAGCAGTACTTC.

This sequence joins TRBV20-1 and TRBJ2-1; a weak D match, TRBD2 (6 bases). The V gene lost 5 bases and the J gene lost 6 bases, with 17 bases spanning the gap. The length of the CDR3 is 14 residues. Germline V gives CDR1 DFQATT, CDR2 SNEGSKA (reference sequence). This CDR3 is CSAGASGRGNEQFF. The CDR3 DNA reads TGCAGTGCTGGGGCCTCCGGGAGAGGCAATGAGCAGTTCTTC.

The rearrangement links TRBV15 to TRBJ2-1, with 10 bases that match TRBD2. The CDR3 totals 15 residues. Trimming cost V 6 bases and J 8 bases; bases outside gene matches: 10. Germline assignment: CDR1 LNHNV and CDR2 YYDKDF (reference sequence). In DNA, the CDR3 is TGTGCCACCAGTTCCAAGCGGGAGGGACCCGATGAGCAGTTCTTC. It is translated as CATSSKREGPDEQFF.

This clonotype was detected a few times. This chain joins TRBV11-2 and TRBJ1-1; a weak D match, TRBD1 (6 bases). Germline loops: CDR1 SGHAT, CDR2 FQNNGV. This CDR3 contains 14 residues. V was cut by 5 bases and J by 5 bases, with 15 bases left in between. DNA of the CDR3: TGTGCCAGCAGCCTGGCCGGGGGCTGGACTGAAGCTTTCTTT. This codes for CASSLAGGWTEAFF.

The chain combines TRBV18 with TRBJ2-1, with D perhaps matching TRBD1 (5 bases). The closer fit of TRBJ2-7 to the DNA end suggests the J call may be wrong. Looked up from germline, CDR1 is KGHSH and CDR2 is LQKENI. The CDR3 is 14 amino acids. CDR3 sequence: CASSPLGLQGEQYF. CDR3 nucleotides: TGTGCCAGCTCACCCTTAGGGCTCCAGGGAGAGCAGTACTTC.

This chain links TRBV3-1 with TRBJ2-7; 8 positions agree with TRBD1. This CDR3 is built from 14 residues. The germline CDR1 and CDR2 sequences are LGHDT and YNNKEL (reference sequence). V gave up 2 bases and J gave up 5 bases; unmatched junction bases: 5. CDR3 nucleotide sequence: TGTGCCAGCAGCCAACCGGACAGGGCTCACGAGCAGTACTTC. Translating gives CASSQPDRAHEQYF.

The V and J genes are TRBV21-1 and TRBJ1-5; the tabulated D call, TRBD1, remains unverified against the DNA. TRBV21-1 is a known pseudogene. This CDR3 region has 16 residues. CDR3 loop: CASSLRRTGRNQPQHF. As DNA, the CDR3 is TGTGCCAGCAGCCTACGGAGGACAGGGCGCAATCAGCCCCAGCATTTT.

This clonotype was detected a few times. This CDR3 reads CSARSLQGNNSPLHF. The CDR3 DNA is TGCAGTGCTAGAAGCTTACAGGGGAATAATTCACCCCTCCACTTT. The chain joins TRBV20-1 to TRBJ1-6, with TRBD1 matching 7 bases. The CDR3 length is 15 residues. V gave up 2 bases and J gave up 5 bases; unmatched junction bases: 6. Per germline, CDR1 DFQATT and CDR2 SNEGSKA (reference sequence).

The chain carries TRBV5-1 and TRBJ1-2; perhaps TRBD1 as D (6 bases). V was clipped by 4 bases and J by 3 bases, with 16 bases between them. The CDR3 has 15 residues. CDR1 is SGHRS, CDR2 YFSETQ, per germline. This CDR3 is CASSPERGLDYGYTF. The CDR3 DNA sequence: TGCGCCAGCAGCCCGGAACGGGGGCTGGACTATGGCTACACCTTC.

In its sample, this clonotype was seen a few times. The chain recombines TRBV5-1 with TRBJ2-1; D may be TRBD2 (6 bases). V lost 6 bases, J lost 9 bases, and 16 bases lay in between. Germline lookup yields CDR1 SGHRS and CDR2 YFSETQ. This CDR3 is built from 13 residues. The CDR3 is CASMRGIGTEQFF. CDR3 nucleotides: TGCGCCAGCATGCGCGGGATCGGGACTGAGCAGTTCTTC. Full variable domain (rest looked up from reference TRBV5-1 and TRBJ2-1): KAGVTQTPRYLIKTRGQQVTLSCSPISGHRSVSWYQQTPGQGLQFLFEYFSETQRNKGNFPGRFSGRQFSNSRSEMNVSTLELGDSALYLCASMRGIGTEQFFGPGTRLTVL.